This TCR beta chain comes out of a study of CD8+CD57+ T cells in acquired aplastic anemia. Germline V gives CDR1 ENHRY, CDR2 SYGVKD. The ends lost 0 bases at V and 1 base at J; junction bases unmatched: 2. The CDR3 loop spans 15 amino acids. Genomic DNA served as template for TCR beta VDJ and CDR3 profiling. TCRdb ran MiXCR on the reads and lists one entry per CDR3 protein. The sample records fewer than 200,000 distinct CDR3 sequences, around 45% being singletons. This chain joins TRBV10-3 and TRBJ2-5; 7 nucleotides agree with TRBD2. The sample consisted of sorted CD4+, CD8+, or CD8+CD57+ T cells (not recorded which) from PBMCs. The TCR sequence derives from a human donor in good health. For the CDR3, the DNA is TGTGCCATCAGTGAGTCGGGGGGGAGCCAAGAGACCCAGTACTTC. Translating it yields CAISESGGSQETQYF.